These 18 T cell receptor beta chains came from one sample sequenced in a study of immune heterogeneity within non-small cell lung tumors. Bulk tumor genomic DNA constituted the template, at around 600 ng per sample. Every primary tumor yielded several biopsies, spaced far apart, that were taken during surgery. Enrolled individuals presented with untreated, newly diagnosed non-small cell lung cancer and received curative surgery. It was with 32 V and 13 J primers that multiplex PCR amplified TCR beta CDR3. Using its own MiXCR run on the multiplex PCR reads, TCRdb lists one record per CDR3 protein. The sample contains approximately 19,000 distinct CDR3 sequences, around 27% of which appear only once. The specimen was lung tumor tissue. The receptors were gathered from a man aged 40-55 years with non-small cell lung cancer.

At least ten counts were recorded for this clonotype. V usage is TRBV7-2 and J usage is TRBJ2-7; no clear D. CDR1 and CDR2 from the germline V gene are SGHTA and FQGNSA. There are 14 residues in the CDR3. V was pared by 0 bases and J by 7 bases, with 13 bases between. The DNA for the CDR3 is TGTGCCAGCAGCTTAGCTTTAGATCCGGGTGAGCAGTACTTC. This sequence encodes CASSLALDPGEQYF.

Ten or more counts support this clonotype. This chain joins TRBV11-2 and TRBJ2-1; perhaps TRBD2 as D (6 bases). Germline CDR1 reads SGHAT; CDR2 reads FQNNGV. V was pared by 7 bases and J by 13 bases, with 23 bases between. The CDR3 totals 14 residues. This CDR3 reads CASTPVRGGAHQFF. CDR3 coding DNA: TGTGCCAGCACCCCGGTGAGGGGCGGGGCGCACCAGTTCTTC. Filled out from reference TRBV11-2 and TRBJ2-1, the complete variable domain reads EAGVAQSPRYKIIEKRQSVAFWCNPISGHATLYWYQQILGQGPKLLIQFQNNGVVDDSQLPKDRFSAERLKGVDSTLKIQPAKLEDSAVYLCASTPVRGGAHQFFGPGTRLTVL.

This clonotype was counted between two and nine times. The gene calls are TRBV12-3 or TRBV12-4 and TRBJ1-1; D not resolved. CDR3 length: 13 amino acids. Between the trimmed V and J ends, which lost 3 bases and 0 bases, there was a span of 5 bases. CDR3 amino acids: CASSFFVNTEAFF. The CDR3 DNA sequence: TGTGCCAGCAGTTTCTTTGTGAACACTGAAGCTTTCTTT.

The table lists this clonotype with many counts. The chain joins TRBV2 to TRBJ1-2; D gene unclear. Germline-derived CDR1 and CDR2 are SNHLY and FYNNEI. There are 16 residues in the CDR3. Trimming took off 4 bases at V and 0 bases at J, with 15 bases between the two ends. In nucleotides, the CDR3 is TGTGCCAGCAGTGTTGAGATAGTGGATCCTAACTATGGCTACACCTTC. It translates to CASSVEIVDPNYGYTF. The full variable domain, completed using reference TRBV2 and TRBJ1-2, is EPEVTQTPSHQVTQMGQEVILRCVPISNHLYFYWYRQILGQKVEFLVSFYNNEISEKSEIFDDQFSVERPDGSNFTLKIRSTKLEDSAMYFCASSVEIVDPNYGYTFGSGTRLTVV.

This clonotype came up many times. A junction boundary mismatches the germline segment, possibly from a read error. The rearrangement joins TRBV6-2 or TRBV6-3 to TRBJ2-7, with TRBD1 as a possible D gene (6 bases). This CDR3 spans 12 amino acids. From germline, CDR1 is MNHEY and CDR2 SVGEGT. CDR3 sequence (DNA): TGTGCCAGCAGTACCTTAGGGGGTGAGCAGCACTTC. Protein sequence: CASSTLGGEQHF.

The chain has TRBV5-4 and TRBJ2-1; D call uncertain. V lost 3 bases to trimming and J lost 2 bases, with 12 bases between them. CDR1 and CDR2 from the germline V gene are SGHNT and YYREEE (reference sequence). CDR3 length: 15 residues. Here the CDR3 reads CASSSPQRAYNEQFF. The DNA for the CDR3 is TGTGCCAGCAGCTCGCCTCAAAGGGCCTACAATGAGCAGTTCTTC.

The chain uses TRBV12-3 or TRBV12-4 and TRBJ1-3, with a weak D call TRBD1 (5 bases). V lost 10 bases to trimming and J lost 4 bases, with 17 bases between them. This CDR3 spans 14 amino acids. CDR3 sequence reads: CANSLPQGGNTIYF. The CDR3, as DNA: TGTGCCAACAGCCTCCCCCAGGGAGGAAACACCATATATTTT.

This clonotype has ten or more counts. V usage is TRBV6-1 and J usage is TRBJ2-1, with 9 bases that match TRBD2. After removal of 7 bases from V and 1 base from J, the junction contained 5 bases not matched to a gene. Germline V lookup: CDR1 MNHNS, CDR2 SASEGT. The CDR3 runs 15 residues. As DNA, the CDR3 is TGTGCCAGCATAGCGGGAGCTGTATCCTACAATGAGCAGTTCTTC. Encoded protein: CASIAGAVSYNEQFF.

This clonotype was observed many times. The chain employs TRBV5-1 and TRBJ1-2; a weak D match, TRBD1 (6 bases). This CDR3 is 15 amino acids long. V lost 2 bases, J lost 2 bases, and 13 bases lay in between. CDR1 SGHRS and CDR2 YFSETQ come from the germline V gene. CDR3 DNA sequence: TGCGCCAGCAGCTTAGGACAGAACACCAACTATGGCTACACCTTC. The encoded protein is CASSLGQNTNYGYTF.

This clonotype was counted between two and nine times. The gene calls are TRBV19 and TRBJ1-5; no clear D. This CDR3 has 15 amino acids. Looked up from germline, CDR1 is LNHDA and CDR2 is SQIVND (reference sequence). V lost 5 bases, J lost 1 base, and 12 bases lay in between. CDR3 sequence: CASSPRGSSNQPQHF. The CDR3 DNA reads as TGTGCCAGTAGTCCTCGTGGATCAAGCAATCAGCCCCAGCATTTT.

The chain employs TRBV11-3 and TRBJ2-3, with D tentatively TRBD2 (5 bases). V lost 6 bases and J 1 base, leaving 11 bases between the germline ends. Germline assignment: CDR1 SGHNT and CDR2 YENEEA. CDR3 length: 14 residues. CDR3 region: CASRREGCTDTQYF. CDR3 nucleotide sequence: TGTGCCAGCAGACGTGAGGGCTGCACAGATACGCAGTATTTT. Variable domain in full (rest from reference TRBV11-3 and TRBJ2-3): EAGVVQSPRYKIIEKKQPVAFWCNPISGHNTLYWYLQNLGQGPELLIRYENEEAVDDSQLPKDRFSAERLKGVDSTLKIQPAELGDSAVYLCASRREGCTDTQYFGPGTRLTVL.

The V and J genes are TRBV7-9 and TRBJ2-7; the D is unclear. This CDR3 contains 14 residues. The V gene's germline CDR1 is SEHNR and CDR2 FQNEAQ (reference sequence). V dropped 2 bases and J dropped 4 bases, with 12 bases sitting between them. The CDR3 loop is CASSLMGHQYEQYF. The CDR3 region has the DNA TGTGCCAGCAGCTTAATGGGCCACCAATACGAGCAGTACTTC.

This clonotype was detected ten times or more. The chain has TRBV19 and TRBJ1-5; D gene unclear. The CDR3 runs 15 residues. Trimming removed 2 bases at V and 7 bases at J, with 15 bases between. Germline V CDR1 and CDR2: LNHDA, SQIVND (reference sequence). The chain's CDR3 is CASSIQRTLGQPQHF. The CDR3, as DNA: TGTGCCAGTAGTATACAGAGAACCCTCGGGCAGCCCCAGCATTTT.

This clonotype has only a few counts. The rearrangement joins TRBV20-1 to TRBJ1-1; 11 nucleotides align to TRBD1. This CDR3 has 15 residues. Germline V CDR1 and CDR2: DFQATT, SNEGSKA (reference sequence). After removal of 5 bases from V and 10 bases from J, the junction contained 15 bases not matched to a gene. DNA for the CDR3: TGCAGTGCTCTGCCGTCCGGGACAGGGGGTCTTGGAGCTTTCTTT. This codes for CSALPSGTGGLGAFF.

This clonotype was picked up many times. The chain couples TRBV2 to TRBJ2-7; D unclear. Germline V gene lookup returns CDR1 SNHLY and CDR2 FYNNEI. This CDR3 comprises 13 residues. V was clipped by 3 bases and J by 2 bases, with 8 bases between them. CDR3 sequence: CASSDGGTYEQYF. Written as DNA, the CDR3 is TGTGCCAGCAGTGACGGCGGAACCTACGAGCAGTACTTC. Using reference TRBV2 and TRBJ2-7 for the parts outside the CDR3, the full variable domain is EPEVTQTPSHQVTQMGQEVILRCVPISNHLYFYWYRQILGQKVEFLVSFYNNEISEKSEIFDDQFSVERPDGSNFTLKIRSTKLEDSAMYFCASSDGGTYEQYFGPGTRLTVT.

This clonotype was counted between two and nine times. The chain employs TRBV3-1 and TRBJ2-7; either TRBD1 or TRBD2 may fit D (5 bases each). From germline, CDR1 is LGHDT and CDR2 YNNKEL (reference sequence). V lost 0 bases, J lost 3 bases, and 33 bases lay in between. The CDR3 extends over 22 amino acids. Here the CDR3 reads CASSQDRVSIGGGPVNLYEQYF. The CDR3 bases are TGTGCCAGCAGCCAAGATCGGGTTTCTATTGGTGGGGGTCCGGTCAACCTCTACGAGCAGTACTTC.

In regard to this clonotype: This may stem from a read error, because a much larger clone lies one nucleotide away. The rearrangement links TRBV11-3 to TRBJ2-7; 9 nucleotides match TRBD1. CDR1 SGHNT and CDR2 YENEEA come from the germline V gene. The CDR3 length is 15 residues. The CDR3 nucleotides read TGTGCCAGCAGCTTAGTGGGACAGGGAGCCTACGGGCAGTACTTC. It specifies CASSLVGQGAYGQYF. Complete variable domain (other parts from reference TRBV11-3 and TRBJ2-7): EAGVVQSPRYKIIEKKQPVAFWCNPISGHNTLYWYLQNLGQGPELLIRYENEEAVDDSQLPKDRFSAERLKGVDSTLKIQPAELGDSAVYLCASSLVGQGAYGQYFGPGTRLTVT.

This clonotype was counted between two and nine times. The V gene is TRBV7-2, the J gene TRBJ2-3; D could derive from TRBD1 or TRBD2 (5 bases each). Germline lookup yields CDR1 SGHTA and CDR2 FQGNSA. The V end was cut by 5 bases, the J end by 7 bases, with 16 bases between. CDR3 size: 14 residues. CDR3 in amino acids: CASSTGTSRNTQYF. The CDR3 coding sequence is TGTGCCAGCAGCACCGGGACCTCCAGGAATACGCAGTATTTT.